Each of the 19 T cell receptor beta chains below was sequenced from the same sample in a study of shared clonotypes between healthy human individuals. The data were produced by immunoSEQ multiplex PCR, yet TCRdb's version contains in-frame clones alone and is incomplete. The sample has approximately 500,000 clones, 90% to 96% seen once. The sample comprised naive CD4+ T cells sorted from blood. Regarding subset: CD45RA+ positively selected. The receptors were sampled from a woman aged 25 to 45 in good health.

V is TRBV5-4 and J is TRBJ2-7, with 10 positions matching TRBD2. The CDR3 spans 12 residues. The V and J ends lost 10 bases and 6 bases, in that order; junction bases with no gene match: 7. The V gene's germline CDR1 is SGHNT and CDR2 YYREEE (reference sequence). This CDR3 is CAGAGGPFEQYF. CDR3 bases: TGTGCCGGAGCGGGAGGGCCGTTCGAGCAGTACTTC.

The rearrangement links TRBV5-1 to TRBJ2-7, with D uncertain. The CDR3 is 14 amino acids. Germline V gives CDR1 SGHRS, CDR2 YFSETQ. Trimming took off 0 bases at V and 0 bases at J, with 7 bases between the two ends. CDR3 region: CASSLVVSSYEQYF. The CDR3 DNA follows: TGCGCCAGCAGCTTGGTTGTCAGCTCCTACGAGCAGTACTTC.

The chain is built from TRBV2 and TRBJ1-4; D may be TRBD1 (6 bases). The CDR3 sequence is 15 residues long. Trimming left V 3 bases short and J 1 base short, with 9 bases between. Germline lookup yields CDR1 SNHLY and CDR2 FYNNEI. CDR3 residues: CASSEPTGTNEKLFF. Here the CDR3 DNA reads TGTGCCAGCAGTGAGCCGACAGGAACTAATGAAAAACTGTTTTTT.

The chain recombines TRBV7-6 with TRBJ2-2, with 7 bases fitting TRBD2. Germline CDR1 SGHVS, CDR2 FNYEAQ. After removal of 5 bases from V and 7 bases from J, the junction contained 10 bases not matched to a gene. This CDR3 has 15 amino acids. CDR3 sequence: CASSLRGEFNGELFF. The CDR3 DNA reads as TGTGCCAGCAGCCTCCGGGGGGAGTTTAACGGGGAGCTGTTTTTT.

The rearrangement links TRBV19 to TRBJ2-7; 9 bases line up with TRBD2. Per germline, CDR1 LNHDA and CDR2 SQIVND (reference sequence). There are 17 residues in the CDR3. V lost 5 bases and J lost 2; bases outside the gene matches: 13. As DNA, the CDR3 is TGTGCCAGTAGTGACAGCTCGCGGCTAGCGGGGCCCTACGAGCAGTACTTC. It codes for CASSDSSRLAGPYEQYF.

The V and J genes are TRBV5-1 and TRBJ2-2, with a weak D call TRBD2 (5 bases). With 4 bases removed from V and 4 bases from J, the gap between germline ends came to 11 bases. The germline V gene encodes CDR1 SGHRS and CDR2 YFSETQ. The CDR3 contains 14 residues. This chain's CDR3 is CASSPSYTTGELFF. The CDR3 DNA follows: TGCGCCAGCAGCCCTAGCTACACCACCGGGGAGCTGTTTTTT.

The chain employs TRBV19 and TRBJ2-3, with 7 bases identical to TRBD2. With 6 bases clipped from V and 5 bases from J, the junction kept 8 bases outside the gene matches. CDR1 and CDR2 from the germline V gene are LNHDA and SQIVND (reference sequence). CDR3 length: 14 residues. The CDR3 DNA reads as TGTGCCAGTAGGAAGCGGGACCCGGGAGATACGCAGTATTTT. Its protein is CASRKRDPGDTQYF. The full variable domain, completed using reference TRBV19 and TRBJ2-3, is DGGITQSPKYLFRKEGQNVTLSCEQNLNHDAMYWYRQDPGQGLRLIYYSQIVNDFQKGDIAEGYSVSREKKESFPLTVTSAQKNPTAFYLCASRKRDPGDTQYFGPGTRLTVL.

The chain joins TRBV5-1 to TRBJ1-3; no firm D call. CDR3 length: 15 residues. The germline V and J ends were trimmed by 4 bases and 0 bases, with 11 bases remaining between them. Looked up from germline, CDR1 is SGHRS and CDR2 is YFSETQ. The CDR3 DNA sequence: TGCGCCAGCAGCACTGACACAGTCTCTGGAAACACCATATATTTT. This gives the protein CASSTDTVSGNTIYF.

In DNA, the CDR3 is TGTGCCAGCAGCGAAAGCCCGGGACTAGCGGGGAATGAGCAGTTCTTC. Translating gives CASSESPGLAGNEQFF. This rearrangement joins TRBV6-1 to TRBJ2-1; 13 bases fit TRBD2. From germline, CDR1 is MNHNS and CDR2 SASEGT. The J segment lost 7 bases and the V segment lost 6 bases, leaving 9 bases of the junction unmatched. The CDR3 length is 16 residues.

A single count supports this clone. This CDR3 is CASSPADRAGYTF. The CDR3 DNA is TGTGCCAGCAGTCCCGCCGACAGGGCCGGCTACACCTTC. The rearrangement uses TRBV28 and TRBJ1-2; TRBD1 matches 7 bases. After removal of 5 bases from V and 8 bases from J, the junction contained 8 bases not matched to a gene. Germline CDR1 is MDHEN and CDR2 is SYDVKM. The CDR3 length is 13 residues.

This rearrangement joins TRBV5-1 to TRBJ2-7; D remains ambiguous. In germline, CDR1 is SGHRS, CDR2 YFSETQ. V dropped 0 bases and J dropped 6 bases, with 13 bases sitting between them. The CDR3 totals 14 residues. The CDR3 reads CASSLGITGTEQYF. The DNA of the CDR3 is TGCGCCAGCAGCTTGGGCATCACGGGCACCGAGCAGTACTTC.

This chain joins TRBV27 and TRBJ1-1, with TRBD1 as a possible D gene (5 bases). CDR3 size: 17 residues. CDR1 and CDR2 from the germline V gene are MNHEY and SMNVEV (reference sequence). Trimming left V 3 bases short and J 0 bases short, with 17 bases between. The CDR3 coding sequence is TGTGCCAGCAGTTTGAAGGGGTCACCCCTTTTGAACACTGAAGCTTTCTTT. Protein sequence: CASSLKGSPLLNTEAFF.

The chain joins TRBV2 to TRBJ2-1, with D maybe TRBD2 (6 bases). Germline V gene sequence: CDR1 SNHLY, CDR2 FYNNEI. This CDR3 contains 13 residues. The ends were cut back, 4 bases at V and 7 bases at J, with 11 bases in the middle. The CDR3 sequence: CASSGRGRNEQFF. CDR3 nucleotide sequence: TGTGCCAGCAGTGGGAGGGGTAGGAATGAGCAGTTCTTC.

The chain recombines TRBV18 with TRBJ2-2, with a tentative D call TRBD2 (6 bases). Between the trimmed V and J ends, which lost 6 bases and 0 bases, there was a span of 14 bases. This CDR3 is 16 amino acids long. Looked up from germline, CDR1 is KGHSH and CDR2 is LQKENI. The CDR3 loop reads CASSARGLTNTGELFF. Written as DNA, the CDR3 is TGTGCCAGCTCCGCAAGGGGACTTACGAACACCGGGGAGCTGTTTTTT.

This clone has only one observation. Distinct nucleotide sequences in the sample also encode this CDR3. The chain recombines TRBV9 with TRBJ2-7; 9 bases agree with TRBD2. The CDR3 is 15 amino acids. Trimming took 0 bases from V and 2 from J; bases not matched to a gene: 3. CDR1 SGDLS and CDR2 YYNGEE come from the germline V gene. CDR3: CASSVGLAGTYEQYF. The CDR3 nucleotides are TGTGCCAGCAGCGTAGGCCTAGCGGGGACCTACGAGCAGTACTTC.

The CDR3 coding sequence is TGTGCCATCAGTGAGTCGAAAAGGTCCGAGCAGTACTTC. This codes for CAISESKRSEQYF. The rearrangement joins TRBV10-3 to TRBJ2-7; D gene unclear. V lost 0 bases and J lost 6, with 9 bases in between. CDR1 is ENHRY and CDR2 is SYGVKD in the germline V gene. The CDR3 loop spans 13 amino acids.

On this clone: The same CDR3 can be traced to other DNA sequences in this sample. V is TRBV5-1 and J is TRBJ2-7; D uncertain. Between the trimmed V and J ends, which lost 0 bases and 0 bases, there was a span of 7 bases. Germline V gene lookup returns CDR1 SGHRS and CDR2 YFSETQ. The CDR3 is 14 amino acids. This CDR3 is CASSLDGSSYEQYF. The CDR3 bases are TGCGCCAGCAGCTTGGACGGCAGCTCCTACGAGCAGTACTTC.

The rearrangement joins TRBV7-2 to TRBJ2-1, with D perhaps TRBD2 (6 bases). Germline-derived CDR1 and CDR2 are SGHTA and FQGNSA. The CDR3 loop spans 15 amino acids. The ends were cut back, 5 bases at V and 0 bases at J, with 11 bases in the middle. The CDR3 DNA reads TGTGCCAGCAGCAAGGACTACGGCTCCTACAATGAGCAGTTCTTC. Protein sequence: CASSKDYGSYNEQFF. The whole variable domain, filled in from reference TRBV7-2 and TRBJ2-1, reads GAGVSQSPSNKVTEKGKDVELRCDPISGHTALYWYRQSLGQGLEFLIYFQGNSAPDKSGLPSDRFSAERTGGSVSTLTIQRTQQEDSAVYLCASSKDYGSYNEQFFGPGTRLTVL.

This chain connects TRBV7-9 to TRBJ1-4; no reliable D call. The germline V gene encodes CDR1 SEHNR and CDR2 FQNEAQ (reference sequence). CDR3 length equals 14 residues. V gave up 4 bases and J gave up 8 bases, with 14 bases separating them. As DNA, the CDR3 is TGTGCCAGCAGCTCGTATGGGGAAGGGGAAAAACTGTTTTTT. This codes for CASSSYGEGEKLFF.